This TCR beta chain was captured in a study of blood T cell repertoires in COVID-19. CDR1 and CDR2 (germline): SGDLS, YYNGEE. Trimming at V came to 6 bases and at J to 8 bases, leaving 5 bases not matched to a gene. The CDR3 runs 12 residues. The repertoire was sequenced with immunoSEQ multiplex PCR; TCRdb's copy has only in-frame clones and lacks some. The sample yields tens of thousands of clones, 90% seen once. What was sequenced was peripheral blood. The chain carries TRBV9 and TRBJ2-1; 7 bases line up with TRBD1. This receptor was taken from a human donor in a cohort sampled during active COVID-19. Here the CDR3 reads CASNRQGDEQFF. CDR3 coding DNA: TGTGCCAGCAACAGACAGGGCGATGAGCAGTTCTTC. The variable domain in full, with the rest retrieved from reference TRBV9 and TRBJ2-1, is DSGVTQTPKHLITATGQRVTLRCSPRSGDLSVYWYQQSLDQGLQFLIQYYNGEERAKGNILERFSAQQFPDLHSELNLSSLELGDSALYFCASNRQGDEQFFGPGTRLTVL.